The source of this T cell receptor beta chain is a study of T cell responses to AZD1222 COVID-19 vaccine. This clone was seen once. What it binds is unknown. Findings of the study overall: Nearly half of the spike-specific TCRs reportedly recognize variant regions that carry no mutations. Spike was spanned by vaccine-associated CD4 TCRs, with dominance at 160-218 and 743-854.

Using immunoSEQ multiplex PCR, the repertoire was profiled, and TCRdb retains in-frame clones only, with some absent. This table has approximately 90,000 clones, 70% to 90% appearing once. The source of this sequence is an adult who received the AZD1222 COVID-19 vaccine. This specimen consisted of peripheral blood, obtained 28 days after the second AZD1222 dose.

CDR3: CATSDYSSGAQYF. The CDR3 DNA reads TGTGCCACCAGTGATTACTCGTCGGGCGCCCAGTACTTC. This chain connects TRBV24-1 to TRBJ2-5; D is unclear. This CDR3 is built from 13 residues. Trimming removed 2 bases from V and 9 bases from J, with 12 bases in between. CDR1 and CDR2 (germline): KGHDR, SFDVKD.